These T cell receptor beta chains were read from a single sample in a study of cytomegalovirus exposure and HLA in healthy donors. Sequenced by immunoSEQ multiplex PCR; TCRdb stores in-frame clones only, minus some. Of about 240,000 clones in the sample, about 80% were seen once. Source material: PBMCs. The receptors derive from a woman in her fifties or sixties in good health and CMV-seropositive. Both conserved end residues are part of each CDR3. D genes are given only for firm matches. Size values are once, few and many counts, or a class for expanded clones, and some rows have none.

clone_size	v_call	d_call	j_call	cdr3_nt	cdr3_aa
-	TRBV11-1	TRBD2	TRBJ2-1	TGTGCCAGCAGCTTAGGACTAGCGGCCTACAATGAGCAGTTCTTC	CASSLGLAAYNEQFF
-	TRBV4-1	TRBD2	TRBJ2-1	TGCGCCAGCAGCCAAGGCGTCGTTAGCGGGAGTCTCGATGAGCAGTTCTTC	CASSQGVVSGSLDEQFF
-	TRBV7-3	-	TRBJ2-1	TGTGCCAGCAGCCCGACTAGGAATGACAATGAGCAGTTCTTC	CASSPTRNDNEQFF
-	TRBV6-1	-	TRBJ2-1	TGTGCCAGCAGGGGGAACGGGATAACCTACAATGAGCAGTTCTTC	CASRGNGITYNEQFF
few	TRBV29-1	-	TRBJ2-7	TGCAGCGTTGGCGATACAGGGTCGGGCCACGAGCAGTACTTC	CSVGDTGSGHEQYF
-	TRBV6-5	TRBD1	TRBJ1-1	TGTGCCAGCATAGCAGGGGGCGGGAACACTGAAGCTTTCTTT	CASIAGGGNTEAFF
-	TRBV15	TRBD2	TRBJ2-1	TGTGCCACCAGCAGAGATTTCGCGGGAGGGCGCTGGAATGAGCAGTTCTTC	CATSRDFAGGRWNEQFF
-	TRBV15	TRBD1	TRBJ2-2	TGTGCCACCAGCAGAGGAGGACAGGGATGGGGCGGGGAGCTGTTTTTT	CATSRGGQGWGGELFF
-	TRBV19	-	TRBJ2-1	TGTGCCAGTAGTAATAGAGCGGATGAGCAGTTCTTC	CASSNRADEQFF
-	TRBV7-3	-	TRBJ1-5	TGTGCCAGCAGCTTAAAGAGGGTGGGCAATCAGCCCCAGCATTTT	CASSLKRVGNQPQHF
-	TRBV28	-	TRBJ1-5	TGTGCCAGCAGTTTATCAGGGCTTCAGCCCCAGCATTTT	CASSLSGLQPQHF
-	TRBV19	-	TRBJ2-3	TGTGCCAGTAAGAGGCAGGGATCGGCAGATACGCAGTATTTT	CASKRQGSADTQYF
few	TRBV6-5	-	TRBJ2-7	TGTGCCAGCAGTTACTCAGGGGTCGGGGAGCAGTACTTC	CASSYSGVGEQYF
-	TRBV6-5	-	TRBJ2-2	TGTGCCAGCAGTTACGTAAACACCGGGGAGCTGTTTTTT	CASSYVNTGELFF
-	TRBV5-5	-	TRBJ2-6	TGTGCCAGCACCCTAGGGACTTTGATTTCTGGGGCCAACGTCCTGACTTTC	CASTLGTLISGANVLTF
-	TRBV9	TRBD2	TRBJ2-1	TGTGCCAGCAGCGTTCTAGCGGGAGGCCCCTCGGCTGAGCAGTTCTTC	CASSVLAGGPSAEQFF
-	TRBV2	TRBD1	TRBJ1-5	TGTGCCAGCAGCCAGGGGGCGCGTGGAATTGGTCAGCCCCAGCATTTT	CASSQGARGIGQPQHF
few	TRBV5-1	TRBD1	TRBJ1-4	TGCGCCAGCAGCTTAGACAGGGCCTATGGGGCTAATGAAAAACTGTTTTTT	CASSLDRAYGANEKLFF
-	TRBV15	-	TRBJ2-7	TGTGCCACCAGCAGAGCCCGGGGAAACTACGAGCAGTACTTC	CATSRARGNYEQYF
once	TRBV5-6	TRBD1	TRBJ1-3	TGTGCCAGCAGTTACATGACAGGGTCTGGAAACACCATATATTTT	CASSYMTGSGNTIYF
-	TRBV10-3	TRBD2	TRBJ2-3	TGTGCCGGCCGACTAGCGGGCACAGATACGCAGTATTTT	CAGRLAGTDTQYF
few	TRBV5-1	TRBD1	TRBJ1-2	TGCGCCAGCAGCTTGGGGCCCCCCCAACAGGGGGAAGGTGGCTACACCTTC	CASSLGPPQQGEGGYTF
-	TRBV5-1	-	TRBJ2-1	TGCGCCAGCAGCGGTCCACAAGAATCCAATGAGCAGTTCTTC	CASSGPQESNEQFF
-	TRBV10-3	TRBD1	TRBJ1-1	TGTGCCATCAGCATACAGGGGGCGAACACTGAAGCTTTCTTT	CAISIQGANTEAFF
-	TRBV4-2	-	TRBJ2-2	TGTGCCAGCAGCCGCATTGAGGGAGCGCGAGGGGAGCTGTTTTTT	CASSRIEGARGELFF
-	TRBV6-1	-	TRBJ2-1	TGTGCCAGCGGGGAGACGTTAAGCTCCTACAATGAGCAGTTCTTC	CASGETLSSYNEQFF
few	TRBV27	TRBD1	TRBJ1-1	TGTGCCAGCAGTTCGTCCGGGACAGTTATCTTCCGGAACACTGAAGCTTTCTTT	CASSSSGTVIFRNTEAFF
-	TRBV7-9	-	TRBJ2-1	TGTGCCAGCACCGGCGAGGGTTACGAGCAGTTCTTC	CASTGEGYEQFF
-	TRBV6-5	TRBD2	TRBJ2-7	TGTGCCAGCAGCCCACCGGCGGGAGGGCCTTACGAGCAGTACTTC	CASSPPAGGPYEQYF
-	TRBV2	-	TRBJ1-2	TGTGCCAGAGAGAAGGTGGCGGGTAACTATGGCTACACCTTC	CAREKVAGNYGYTF
-	TRBV6-5	TRBD1	TRBJ1-3	TGTGCCAGCAGTCGTGACAGGGGGGATGGAAACACCATATATTTT	CASSRDRGDGNTIYF
few	TRBV29-1	-	TRBJ1-1	TGCAGCGTTGAATATGTATTAGACACTGAAGCTTTCTTT	CSVEYVLDTEAFF
-	TRBV5-1	-	TRBJ1-2	TGCGCCAGCAGGGGAGGGGTGAACTATGGCTACACCTTC	CASRGGVNYGYTF
-	TRBV29-1	TRBD1	TRBJ1-2	TGCGGGGGGACAGGGAGGTATGGCTACACCTTC	CGGTGRYGYTF
-	TRBV7-9	-	TRBJ1-3	TGTGCCAGCAGCCTGGGGGCCTCCTCTGGAAACACCATATATTTT	CASSLGASSGNTIYF
-	TRBV7-9	TRBD2	TRBJ2-1	TGTGCCAGCAGCCCGCATCTAGCGGGAGGGGCGGATGAGCAGTTCTTC	CASSPHLAGGADEQFF
-	TRBV18	TRBD1	TRBJ1-1	TGTGCCAGCTCACCTCCGCGGGGGGACAGGGGAATGAACACTGAAGCTTTCTTT	CASSPPRGDRGMNTEAFF